This TCR beta chain comes out of a study of PD-L1 blockade in urothelial cancer. Whole-study context: Individuals in the cohort had been given 0 to 3 earlier chemotherapy regimens. Typically, measured as a median, blood samples had 141,255 T cells.

Sequenced by immunoSEQ multiplex PCR; TCRdb stores in-frame clones only, minus some. The repertoire holds about 87,000 clones, with 84% as singletons. V was pared by 4 bases and J by 2 bases, with 9 bases of the junction left unmatched. Germline V gives CDR1 SGHTA, CDR2 FQGNSA. The CDR3 is 18 residues long. Described time point: pretreatment peripheral blood. Between 1 and 8 samples, pretreatment and on-treatment, were given by each patient. The starting material was PBMCs, obtained around atezolizumab (anti-PD-L1) treatment. The genes are TRBV7-2 and TRBJ2-3; the match to TRBD2 covers 13 bases. This clonotype originated in a man aged 55 to 70 with urothelial cancer. The DNA of the CDR3 is TGTGCCAGCAGCTCCGGGACTAGCGGGGTTGCCCTCACAGATACGCAGTATTTT. Translated: CASSSGTSGVALTDTQYF.